This paragraph reports one T cell receptor (beta chain). Trimming took 5 bases from V and 7 from J, leaving 14 bases between them. Germline V gene lookup returns CDR1 SQVTM and CDR2 ANQGSEA. The CDR3 totals 12 residues. This sample is part of a study of CD8 T cells in Susac syndrome. Random hexamers were used to reverse transcribe the RNA input (roughly 0.5 to 1 ug). The TCR beta CDR3 was amplified by immunoSEQ multiplex PCR across 54 Vbeta, 13 Jbeta. One entry per CDR3 protein, called by TCRdb with MiXCR from the immunoSEQ multiplex PCR reads. The sample shows 75,000 to 100,000 distinct CDR3 sequences, approximately 94% of them seen only once. Sequencing of TCR beta, carried out with a high-throughput approach, was applied to CD8+ and CD4+ T cells from the blood. The authors negatively isolated CD8+ and CD4+ T cells and FACS-enriched TEMRA cells.

The source of this sequence is a human donor in good health. The sample taken for sequencing was CD8+ T cells from PBMCs. The chain recombines TRBV29-1 with TRBJ1-2, with a possible D match to TRBD1 (6 bases). The CDR3 coding sequence is TGCAGCGTTCCCCGGGGGGCTGGTGGCTACACCTTC. Its translation: CSVPRGAGGYTF.